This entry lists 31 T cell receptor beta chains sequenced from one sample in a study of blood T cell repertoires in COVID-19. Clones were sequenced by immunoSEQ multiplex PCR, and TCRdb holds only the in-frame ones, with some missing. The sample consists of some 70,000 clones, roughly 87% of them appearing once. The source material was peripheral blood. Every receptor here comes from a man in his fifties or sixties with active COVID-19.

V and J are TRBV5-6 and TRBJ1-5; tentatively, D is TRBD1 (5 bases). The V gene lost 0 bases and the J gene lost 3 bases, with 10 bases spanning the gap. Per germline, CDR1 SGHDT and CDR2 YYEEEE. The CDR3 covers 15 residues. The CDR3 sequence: CASSLGGVFNQPQHF. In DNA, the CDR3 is TGTGCCAGCAGCTTGGGGGGGGTTTTCAATCAGCCCCAGCATTTT.

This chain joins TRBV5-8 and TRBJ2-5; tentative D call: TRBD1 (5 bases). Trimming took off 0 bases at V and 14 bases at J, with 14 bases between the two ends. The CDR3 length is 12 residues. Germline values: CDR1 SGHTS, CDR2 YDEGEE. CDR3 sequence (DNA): TGTGCCAGCAGCTTGGTAGGGGCAGTTACCTACTTC. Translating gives CASSLVGAVTYF.

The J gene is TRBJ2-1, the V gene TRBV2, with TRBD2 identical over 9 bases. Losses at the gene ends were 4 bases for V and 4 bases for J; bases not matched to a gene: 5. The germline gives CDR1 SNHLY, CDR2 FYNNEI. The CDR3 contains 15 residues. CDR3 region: CASSGTSDLYNEQFF. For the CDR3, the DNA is TGTGCCAGCAGTGGGACTAGCGACCTTTACAATGAGCAGTTCTTC.

CDR3 loop: CATSRDRGAPYEQYF. The CDR3 DNA is TGTGCCACCAGCAGAGACAGGGGGGCACCCTACGAGCAGTACTTC. V is TRBV15 and J is TRBJ2-7, with D maybe TRBD1 (7 bases). CDR3 length: 15 amino acids. In germline, CDR1 is LNHNV, CDR2 YYDKDF (reference sequence). V lost 0 bases and J 2 bases, leaving 11 bases between the germline ends.

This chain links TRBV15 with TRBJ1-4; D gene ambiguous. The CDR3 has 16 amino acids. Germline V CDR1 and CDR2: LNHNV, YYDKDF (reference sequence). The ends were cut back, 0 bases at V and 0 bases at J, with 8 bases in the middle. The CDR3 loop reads CATSRERQATNEKLFF. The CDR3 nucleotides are TGTGCCACCAGCAGAGAGCGACAAGCAACTAATGAAAAACTGTTTTTT. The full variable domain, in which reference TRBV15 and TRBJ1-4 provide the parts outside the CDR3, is DAMVIQNPRYQVTQFGKPVTLSCSQTLNHNVMYWYQQKSSQAPKLLFHYYDKDFNNEADTPDNFQSRRPNTSFCFLDIRSPGLGDTAMYLCATSRERQATNEKLFFGSGTQLSVL.

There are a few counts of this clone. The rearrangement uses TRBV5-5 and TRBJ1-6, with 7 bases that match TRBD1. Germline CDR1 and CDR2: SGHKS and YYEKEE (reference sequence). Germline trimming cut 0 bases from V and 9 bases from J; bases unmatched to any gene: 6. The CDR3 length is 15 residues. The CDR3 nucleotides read TGTGCCAGCAGCTTGGAGGAGGGGGCGCGTTCACCCCTCCACTTT. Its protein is CASSLEEGARSPLHF. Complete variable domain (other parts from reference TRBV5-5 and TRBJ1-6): DAGVTQSPTHLIKTRGQQVTLRCSPISGHKSVSWYQQVLGQGPQFIFQYYEKEERGRGNFPDRFSARQFPNYSSELNVNALLLGDSALYLCASSLEEGARSPLHFGNGTRLTVT.

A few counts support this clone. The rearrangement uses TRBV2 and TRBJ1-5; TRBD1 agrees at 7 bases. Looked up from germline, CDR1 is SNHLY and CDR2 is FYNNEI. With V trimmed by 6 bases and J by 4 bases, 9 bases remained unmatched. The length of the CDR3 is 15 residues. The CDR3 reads CASREGTVRNQPQHF. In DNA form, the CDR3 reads TGTGCCAGCAGGGAGGGGACAGTAAGGAATCAGCCCCAGCATTTT.

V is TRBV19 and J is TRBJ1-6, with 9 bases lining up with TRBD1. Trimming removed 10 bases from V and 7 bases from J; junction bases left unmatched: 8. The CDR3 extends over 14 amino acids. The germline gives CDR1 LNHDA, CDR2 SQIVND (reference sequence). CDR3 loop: CATGDREANSPLHF. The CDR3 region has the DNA TGTGCCACTGGGGACAGGGAGGCAAATTCACCCCTCCACTTT.

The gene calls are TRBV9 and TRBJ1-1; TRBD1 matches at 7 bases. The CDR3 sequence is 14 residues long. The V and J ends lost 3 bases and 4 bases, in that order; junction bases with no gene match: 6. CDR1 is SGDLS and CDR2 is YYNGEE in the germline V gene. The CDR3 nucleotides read TGTGCCAGCAGCGAGACAGGGTTCGGCACTGAAGCTTTCTTT. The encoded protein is CASSETGFGTEAFF.

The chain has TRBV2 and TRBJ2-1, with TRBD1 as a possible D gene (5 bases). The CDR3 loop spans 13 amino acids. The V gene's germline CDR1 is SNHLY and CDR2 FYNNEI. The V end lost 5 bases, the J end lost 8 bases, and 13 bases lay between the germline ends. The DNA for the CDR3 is TGTGCCAGCAGTTCACAGGTCAGGTATGAGCAGTTCTTC. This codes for CASSSQVRYEQFF.

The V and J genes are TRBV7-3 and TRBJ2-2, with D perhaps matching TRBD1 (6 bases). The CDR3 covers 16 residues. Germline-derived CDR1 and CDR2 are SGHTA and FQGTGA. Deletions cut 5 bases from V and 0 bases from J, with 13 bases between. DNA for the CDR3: TGTGCCAGCAGCCCCCTGGCAGGGGCGAACACCGGGGAGCTGTTTTTT. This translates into CASSPLAGANTGELFF.

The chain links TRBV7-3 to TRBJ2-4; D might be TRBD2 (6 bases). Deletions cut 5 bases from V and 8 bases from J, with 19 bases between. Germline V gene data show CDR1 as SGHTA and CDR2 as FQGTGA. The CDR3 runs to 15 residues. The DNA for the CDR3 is TGTGCCAGCAGCCCTGGGGACTCCCCCGAGGACATTCAGTACTTC. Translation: CASSPGDSPEDIQYF.

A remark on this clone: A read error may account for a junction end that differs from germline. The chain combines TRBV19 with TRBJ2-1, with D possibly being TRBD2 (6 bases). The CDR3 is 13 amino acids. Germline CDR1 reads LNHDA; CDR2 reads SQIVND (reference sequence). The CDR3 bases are TGTGCCAGTAGTCGGGACTCCAACAATGAGCAGTTCTTC. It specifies CASSRDSNNEQFF.

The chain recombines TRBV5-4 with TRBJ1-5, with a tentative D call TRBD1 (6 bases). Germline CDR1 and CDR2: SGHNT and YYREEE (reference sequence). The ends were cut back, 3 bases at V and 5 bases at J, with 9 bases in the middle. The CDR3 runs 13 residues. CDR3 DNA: TGTGCCAGCAGCTGGGACACAGATCAGCCCCAGCATTTT. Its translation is CASSWDTDQPQHF.

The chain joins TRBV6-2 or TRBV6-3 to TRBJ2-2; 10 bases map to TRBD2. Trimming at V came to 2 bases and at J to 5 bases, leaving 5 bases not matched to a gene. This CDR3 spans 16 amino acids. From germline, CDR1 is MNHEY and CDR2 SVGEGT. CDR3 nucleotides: TGTGCCAGCAGTTACGGGGGACTAGCGAGAACCGGGGAGCTGTTTTTT. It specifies CASSYGGLARTGELFF.

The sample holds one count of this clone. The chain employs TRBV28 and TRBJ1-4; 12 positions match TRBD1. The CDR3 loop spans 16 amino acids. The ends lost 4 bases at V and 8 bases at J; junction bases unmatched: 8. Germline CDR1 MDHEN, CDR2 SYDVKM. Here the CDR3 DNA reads TGTGCCAGCAGTTCACCGGGACAGGGGGCAGGGGAAAAACTGTTTTTT. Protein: CASSSPGQGAGEKLFF.

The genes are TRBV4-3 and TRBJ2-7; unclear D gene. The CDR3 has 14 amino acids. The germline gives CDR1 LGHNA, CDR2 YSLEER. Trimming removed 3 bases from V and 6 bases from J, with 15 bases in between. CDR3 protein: CASSQQLFGSEQYF. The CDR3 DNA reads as TGCGCCAGCAGCCAGCAATTATTTGGCAGCGAGCAGTACTTC.

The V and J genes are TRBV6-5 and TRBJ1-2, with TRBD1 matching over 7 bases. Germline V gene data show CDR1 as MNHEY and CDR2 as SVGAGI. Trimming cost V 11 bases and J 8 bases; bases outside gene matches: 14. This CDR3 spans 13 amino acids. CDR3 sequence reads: CAATTGTSMGYTF. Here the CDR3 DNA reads TGTGCCGCCACGACAGGGACTTCGATGGGCTACACCTTC.

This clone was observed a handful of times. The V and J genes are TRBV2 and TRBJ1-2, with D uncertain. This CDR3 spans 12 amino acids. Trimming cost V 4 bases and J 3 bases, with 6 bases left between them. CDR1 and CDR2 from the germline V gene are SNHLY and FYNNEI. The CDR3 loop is CASSAQDYGYTF. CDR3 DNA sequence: TGTGCCAGCAGTGCTCAGGACTATGGCTACACCTTC.

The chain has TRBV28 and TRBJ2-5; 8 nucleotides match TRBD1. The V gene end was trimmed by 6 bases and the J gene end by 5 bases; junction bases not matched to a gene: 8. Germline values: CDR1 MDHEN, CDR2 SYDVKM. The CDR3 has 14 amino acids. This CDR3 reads CASRPTGVLETQYF. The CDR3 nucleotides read TGTGCCAGCAGACCGACAGGGGTCTTGGAGACCCAGTACTTC.

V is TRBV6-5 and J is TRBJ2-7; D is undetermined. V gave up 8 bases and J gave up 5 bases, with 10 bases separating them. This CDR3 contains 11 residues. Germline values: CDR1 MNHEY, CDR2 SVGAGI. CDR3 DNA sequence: TGTGCCAGCCGGAGTCGGGACGAGCAGTACTTC. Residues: CASRSRDEQYF.

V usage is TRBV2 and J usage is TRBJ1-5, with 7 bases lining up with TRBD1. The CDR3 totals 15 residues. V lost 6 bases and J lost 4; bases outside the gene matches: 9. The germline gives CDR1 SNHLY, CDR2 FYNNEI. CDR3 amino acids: CASSQLGQQNQPQHF. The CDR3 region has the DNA TGTGCCAGCAGCCAATTGGGACAGCAAAATCAGCCCCAGCATTTT.

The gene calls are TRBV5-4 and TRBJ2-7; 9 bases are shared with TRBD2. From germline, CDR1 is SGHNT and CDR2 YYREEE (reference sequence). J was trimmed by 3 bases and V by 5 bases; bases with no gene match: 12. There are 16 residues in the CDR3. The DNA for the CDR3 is TGTGCCAGCAGTCCAGGTGGTGCGGGGGGGCTCTACGAGCAGTACTTC. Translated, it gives CASSPGGAGGLYEQYF.

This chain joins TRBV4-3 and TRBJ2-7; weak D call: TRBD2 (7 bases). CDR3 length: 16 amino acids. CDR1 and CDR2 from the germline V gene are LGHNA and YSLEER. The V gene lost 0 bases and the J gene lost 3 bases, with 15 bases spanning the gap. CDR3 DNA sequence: TGCGCCAGCAGCCAAGATAGGGGGGGCGGGGGCTACGAGCAGTACTTC. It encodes CASSQDRGGGGYEQYF.

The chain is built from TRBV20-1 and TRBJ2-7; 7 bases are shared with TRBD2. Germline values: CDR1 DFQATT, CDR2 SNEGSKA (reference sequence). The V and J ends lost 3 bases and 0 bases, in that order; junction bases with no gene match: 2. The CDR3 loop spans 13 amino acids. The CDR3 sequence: CSASSGRSYEQYF. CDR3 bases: TGCAGTGCTAGTAGCGGGCGCTCCTACGAGCAGTACTTC.

Here the CDR3 DNA reads TGTGCCAGCATCGCAAGCGGGACCCCCCACAATGAGCAGTTCTTC. It translates to CASIASGTPHNEQFF. The chain joins TRBV5-6 to TRBJ2-1; 7 bases are a match to TRBD2. V gave up 6 bases and J gave up 5 bases; unmatched junction bases: 11. CDR3 length: 15 residues. CDR1 and CDR2 (germline): SGHDT, YYEEEE.

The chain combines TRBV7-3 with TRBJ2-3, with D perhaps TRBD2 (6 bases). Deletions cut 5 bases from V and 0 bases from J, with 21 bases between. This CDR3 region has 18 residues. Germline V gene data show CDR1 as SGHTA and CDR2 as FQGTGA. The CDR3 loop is CASSRDPADYQSTDTQYF. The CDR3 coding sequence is TGTGCCAGCAGCCGAGACCCTGCGGACTACCAAAGCACAGATACGCAGTATTTT.

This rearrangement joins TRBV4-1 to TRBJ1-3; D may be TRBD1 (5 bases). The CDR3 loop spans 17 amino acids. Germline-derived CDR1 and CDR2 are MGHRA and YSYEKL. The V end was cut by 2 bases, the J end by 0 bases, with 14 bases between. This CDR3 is CASSQRGVPNSGNTIYF. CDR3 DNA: TGCGCCAGCAGCCAACGGGGGGTACCCAACTCTGGAAACACCATATATTTT.

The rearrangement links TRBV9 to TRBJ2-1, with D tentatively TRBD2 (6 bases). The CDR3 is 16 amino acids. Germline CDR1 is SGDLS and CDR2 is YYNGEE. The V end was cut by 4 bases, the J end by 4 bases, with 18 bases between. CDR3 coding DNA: TGTGCCAGCAGCACACGGGGGACTGATTATTACAATGAGCAGTTCTTC. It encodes CASSTRGTDYYNEQFF.

DNA of the CDR3: TGTGCCAGCAATCCAGGGGGCAACTATGGCTACACCTTC. It is translated as CASNPGGNYGYTF. The chain recombines TRBV28 with TRBJ1-2, with 8 positions matching TRBD1. Trimming took 7 bases from V and 2 from J; bases not matched to a gene: 3. The CDR3 length is 13 residues. Germline CDR1 MDHEN, CDR2 SYDVKM.

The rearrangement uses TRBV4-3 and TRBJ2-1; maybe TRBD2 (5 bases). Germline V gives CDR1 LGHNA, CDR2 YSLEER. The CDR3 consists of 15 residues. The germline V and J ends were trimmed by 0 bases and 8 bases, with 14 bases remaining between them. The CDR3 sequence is CASSQERSLGDEQFF. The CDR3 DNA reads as TGCGCCAGCAGCCAAGAAAGGTCCCTCGGGGATGAGCAGTTCTTC.